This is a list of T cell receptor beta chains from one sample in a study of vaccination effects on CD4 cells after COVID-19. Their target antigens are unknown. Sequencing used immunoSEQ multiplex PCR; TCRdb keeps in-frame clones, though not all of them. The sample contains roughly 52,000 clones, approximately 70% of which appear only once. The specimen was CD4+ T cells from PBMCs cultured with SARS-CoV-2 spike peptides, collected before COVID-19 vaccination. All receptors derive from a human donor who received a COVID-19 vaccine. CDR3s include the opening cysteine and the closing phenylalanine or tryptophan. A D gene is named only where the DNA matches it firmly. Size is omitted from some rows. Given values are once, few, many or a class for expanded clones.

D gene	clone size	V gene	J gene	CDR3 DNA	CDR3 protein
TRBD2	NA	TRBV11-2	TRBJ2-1	TGTGCCAGCAGCCCCCGGACTAGCGGGAGCAATGAGCAGTTCTTC	CASSPRTSGSNEQFF
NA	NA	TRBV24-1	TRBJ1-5	TGTGCCACCAGTGGACAGCTCTCTCAGCCCCAGCATTTT	CATSGQLSQPQHF
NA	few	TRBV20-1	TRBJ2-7	TGCAGTGCGGGGATAGGGGAGCAGTACTTC	CSAGIGEQYF
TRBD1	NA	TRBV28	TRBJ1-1	TGTGCCAGCAGAAATGGACAGGGAGACACTGAAGCTTTCTTT	CASRNGQGDTEAFF
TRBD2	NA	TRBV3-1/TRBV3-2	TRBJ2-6	TGTGCCAGCAGCCAAGATTTCACTAGCGGGACCGCTGGGGCCAACGTCCTGACTTTC	CASSQDFTSGTAGANVLTF
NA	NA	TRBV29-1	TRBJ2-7	TGCAGCGTCTCTAACAGGGACGAGCAGTACTTC	CSVSNRDEQYF
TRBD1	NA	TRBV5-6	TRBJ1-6	TGTGCCAGCAGCTTGGCCGGACAGGGTTTTAACTCACCCCTCCACTTT	CASSLAGQGFNSPLHF
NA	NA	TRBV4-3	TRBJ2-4	TGCGCCAGCAGCCAAGCTTCGGGGGAAAACATTCAGTACTTC	CASSQASGENIQYF
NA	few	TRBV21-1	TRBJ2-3	TGTGCCAGCAGCATGCAGACAGCGGGACAGTGTGGCACAGATACGCAGTATTTT	CASSMQTAGQCGTDTQYF
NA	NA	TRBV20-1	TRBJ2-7	TGCAGTCCCCTTCAGGGGGGCGAGCAGTACTTC	CSPLQGGEQYF
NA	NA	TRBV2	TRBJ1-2	TGTGCCAGCAGGGAAAGGATAAGTGGCTACACCTTC	CASRERISGYTF
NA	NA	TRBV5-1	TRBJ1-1	TGCGCCAGCAGCTTGGGTGGCAAGAACACTGAAGCTTTCTTT	CASSLGGKNTEAFF
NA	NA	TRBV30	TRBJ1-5	TGTGCCTGGAGTGTGGGGAAGGAACGACAGCCCCAGCATTTT	CAWSVGKERQPQHF
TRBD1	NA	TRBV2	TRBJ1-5	TGTGCCAGCAGTGAGCCCACAGGGGTTCAGCCCCAGCATTTT	CASSEPTGVQPQHF
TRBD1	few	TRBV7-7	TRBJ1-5	TGTGCTAGCAGCTCACGCTGCACCGGACAGGATAATCAGCCCCAGCATTTT	CASSSRCTGQDNQPQHF
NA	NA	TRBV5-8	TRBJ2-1	TGTGCCAGCAGGGGCTATGAGCAGTTCTTC	CASRGYEQFF